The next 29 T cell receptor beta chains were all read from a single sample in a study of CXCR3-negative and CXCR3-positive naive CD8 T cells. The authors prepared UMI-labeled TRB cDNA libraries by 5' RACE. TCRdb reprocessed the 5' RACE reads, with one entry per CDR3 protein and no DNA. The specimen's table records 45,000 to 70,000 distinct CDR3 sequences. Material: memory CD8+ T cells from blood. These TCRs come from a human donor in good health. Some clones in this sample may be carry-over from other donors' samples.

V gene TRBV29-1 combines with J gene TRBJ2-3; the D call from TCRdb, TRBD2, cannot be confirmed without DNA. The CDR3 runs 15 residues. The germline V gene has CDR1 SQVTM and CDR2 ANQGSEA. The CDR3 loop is CTITASGLITDTQYF.

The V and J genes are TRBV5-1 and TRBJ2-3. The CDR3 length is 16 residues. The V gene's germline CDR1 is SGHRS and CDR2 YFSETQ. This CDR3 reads CASSLEQRVGTDTQYF.

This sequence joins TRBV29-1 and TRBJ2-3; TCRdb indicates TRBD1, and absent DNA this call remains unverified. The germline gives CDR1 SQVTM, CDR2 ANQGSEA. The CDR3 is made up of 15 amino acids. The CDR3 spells CSVAGTETSTDTQYF.

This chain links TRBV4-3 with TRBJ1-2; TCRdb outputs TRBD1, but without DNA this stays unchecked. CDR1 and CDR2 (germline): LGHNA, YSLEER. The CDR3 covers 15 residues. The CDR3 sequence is CASSQDIAGNYGYTF.

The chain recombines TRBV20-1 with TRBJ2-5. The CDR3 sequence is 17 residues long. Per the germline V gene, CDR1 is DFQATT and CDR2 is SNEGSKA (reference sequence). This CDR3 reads CSAKGSHPNGVQETQYF.

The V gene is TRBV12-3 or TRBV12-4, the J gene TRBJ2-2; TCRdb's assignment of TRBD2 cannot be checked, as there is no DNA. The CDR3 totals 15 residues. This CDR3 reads CASSPAGMNTGELFF.

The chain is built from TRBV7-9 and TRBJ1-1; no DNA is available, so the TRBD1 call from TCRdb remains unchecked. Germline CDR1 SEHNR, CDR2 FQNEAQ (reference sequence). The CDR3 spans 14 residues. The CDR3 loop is CASSLVTGGERTFF.

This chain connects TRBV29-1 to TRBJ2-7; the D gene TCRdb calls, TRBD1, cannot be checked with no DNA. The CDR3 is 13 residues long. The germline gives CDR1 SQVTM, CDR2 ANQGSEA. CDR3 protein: CSVAGGDTYEQYF.

CDR3 residues: CSVALRGSGSYNEQFF. The chain uses TRBV29-1 and TRBJ2-1; without DNA, the TCRdb call of TRBD1 cannot be checked. Per the germline V gene, CDR1 is SQVTM and CDR2 is ANQGSEA. The CDR3 consists of 16 residues.

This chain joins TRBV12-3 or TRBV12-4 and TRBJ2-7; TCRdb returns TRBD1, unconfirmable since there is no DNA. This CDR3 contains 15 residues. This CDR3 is CASSLGAGRNYEQYF.

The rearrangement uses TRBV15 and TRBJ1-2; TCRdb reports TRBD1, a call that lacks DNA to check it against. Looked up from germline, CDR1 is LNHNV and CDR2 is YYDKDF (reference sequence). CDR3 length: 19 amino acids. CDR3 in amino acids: CATSSLGAGTDVLNYGYTF.

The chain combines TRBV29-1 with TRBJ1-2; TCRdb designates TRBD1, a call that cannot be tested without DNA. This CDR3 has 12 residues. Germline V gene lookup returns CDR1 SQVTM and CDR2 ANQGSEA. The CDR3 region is CSVETEDYGYTF.

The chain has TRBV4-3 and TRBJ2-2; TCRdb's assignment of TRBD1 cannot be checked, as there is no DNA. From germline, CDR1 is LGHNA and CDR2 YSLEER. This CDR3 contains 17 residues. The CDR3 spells CASSQVPGGAGTGELFF.

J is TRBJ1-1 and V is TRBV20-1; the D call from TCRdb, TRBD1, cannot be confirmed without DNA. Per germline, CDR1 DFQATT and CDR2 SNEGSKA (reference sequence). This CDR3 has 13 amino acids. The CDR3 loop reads CSAGGSADTEAFF.

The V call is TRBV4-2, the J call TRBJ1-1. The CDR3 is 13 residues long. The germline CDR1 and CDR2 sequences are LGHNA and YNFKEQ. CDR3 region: CASSQVMNTEAFF.

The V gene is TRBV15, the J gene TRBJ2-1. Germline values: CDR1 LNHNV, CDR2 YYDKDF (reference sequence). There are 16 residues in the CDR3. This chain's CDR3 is CATRLTLDLVDNEQFF.

This chain's CDR3 is CSAGTLAYEQYF. The gene calls are TRBV29-1 and TRBJ2-7; as DNA is missing, the TRBD1 call by TCRdb cannot be tested. This CDR3 spans 12 amino acids. The germline V gene encodes CDR1 SQVTM and CDR2 ANQGSEA.

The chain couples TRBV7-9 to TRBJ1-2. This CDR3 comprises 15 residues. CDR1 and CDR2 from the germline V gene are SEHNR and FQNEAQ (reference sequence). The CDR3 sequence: CASSGPMQANYGYTF. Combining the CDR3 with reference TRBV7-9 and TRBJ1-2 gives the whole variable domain DTGVSQNPRHKITKRGQNVTFRCDPISEHNRLYWYRQTLGQGPEFLTYFQNEAQLEKSRLLSDRFSAERPKGSFSTLEIQRTEQGDSAMYLCASSGPMQANYGYTFGSGTRLTVV.

CDR3 in amino acids: CSVPRGPGAAEQFF. This rearrangement joins TRBV29-1 to TRBJ2-1; TCRdb calls TRBD1, which cannot be checked without DNA. Germline V gene lookup returns CDR1 SQVTM and CDR2 ANQGSEA. There are 14 residues in the CDR3.

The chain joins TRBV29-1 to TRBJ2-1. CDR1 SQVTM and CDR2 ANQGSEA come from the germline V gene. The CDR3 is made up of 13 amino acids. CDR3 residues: CSVHWLTYNEQFF.

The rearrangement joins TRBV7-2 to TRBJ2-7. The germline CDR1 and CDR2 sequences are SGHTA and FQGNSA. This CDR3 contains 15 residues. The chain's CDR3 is CASSLWLAEAYEQYF. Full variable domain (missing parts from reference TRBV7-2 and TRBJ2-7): GAGVSQSPSNKVTEKGKDVELRCDPISGHTALYWYRQSLGQGLEFLIYFQGNSAPDKSGLPSDRFSAERTGGSVSTLTIQRTQQEDSAVYLCASSLWLAEAYEQYFGPGTRLTVT.

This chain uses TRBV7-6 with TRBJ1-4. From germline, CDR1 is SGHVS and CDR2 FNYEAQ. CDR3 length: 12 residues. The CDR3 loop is CASSLEREKLFF.

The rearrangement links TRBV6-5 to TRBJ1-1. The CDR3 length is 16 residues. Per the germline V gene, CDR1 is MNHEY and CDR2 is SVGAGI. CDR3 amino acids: CASSPSWGMWNTEAFF.

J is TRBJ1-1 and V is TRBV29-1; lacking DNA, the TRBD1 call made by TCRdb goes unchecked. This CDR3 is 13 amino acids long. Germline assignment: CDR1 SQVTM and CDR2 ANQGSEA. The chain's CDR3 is CSVETGGITEAFF. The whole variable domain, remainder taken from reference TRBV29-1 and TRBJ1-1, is SAVISQKPSRDICQRGTSLTIQCQVDSQVTMMFWYRQQPGQSLTLIATANQGSEATYESGFVIDKFPISRPNLTFSTLTVSNMSPEDSSIYLCSVETGGITEAFFGQGTRLTVV.

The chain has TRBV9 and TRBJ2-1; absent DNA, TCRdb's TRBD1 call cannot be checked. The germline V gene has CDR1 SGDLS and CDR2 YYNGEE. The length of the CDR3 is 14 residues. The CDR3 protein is CASGEGAIYNEQFF.

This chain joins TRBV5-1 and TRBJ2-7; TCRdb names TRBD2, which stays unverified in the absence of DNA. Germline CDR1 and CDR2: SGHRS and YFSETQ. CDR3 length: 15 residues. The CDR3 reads CASSLERVPSYEQYF.

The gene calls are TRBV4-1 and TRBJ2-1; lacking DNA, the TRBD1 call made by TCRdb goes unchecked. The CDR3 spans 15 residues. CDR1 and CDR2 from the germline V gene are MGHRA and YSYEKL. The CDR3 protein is CASSQGQGPYNEQFF.

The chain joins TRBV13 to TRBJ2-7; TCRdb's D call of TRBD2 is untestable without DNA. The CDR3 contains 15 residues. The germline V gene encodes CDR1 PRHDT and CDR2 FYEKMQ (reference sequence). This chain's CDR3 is CASSSPSVEGREQYF.

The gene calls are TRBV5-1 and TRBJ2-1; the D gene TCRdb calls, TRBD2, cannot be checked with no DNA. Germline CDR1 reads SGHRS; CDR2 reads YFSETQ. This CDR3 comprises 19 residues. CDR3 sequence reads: CASSLELAGGPFFYNEQFF.